This TCR beta chain was identified in a study of lymphopenia after photon versus proton radiotherapy. TCRdb keeps only in-frame clones here, not all; method: immunoSEQ multiplex PCR. The table includes approximately 47,000 clones, over 75% detected once. Study observations and caveats: Authors raise, but do not show, better survival with proton therapy. Post-nadir diversity loss with photons came from oligoclonal expansion, particularly CD8+ Temra cells. Under photons, naive T cells and diversity fell while effector/memory populations rose. In patients who died, overall survival fell as post-nadir TCR diversity dropped more.

Germline V gene lookup returns CDR1 SGHAT and CDR2 FQNNGV. This CDR3 spans 14 amino acids. The V end lost 0 bases, the J end lost 8 bases, and 13 bases lay between the germline ends. The sample holds one count of this clone. Its antigen is currently unknown. The chain uses TRBV11-2 and TRBJ1-1, with D perhaps matching TRBD1 (5 bases). Here the sequenced sample was peripheral blood, taken from a patient treated with photon-based radiotherapy. This receptor was taken from a man aged 35-49 years with gastric cancer. CDR3 loop: CASSLDTRTPEAFF. CDR3 DNA sequence: TGTGCCAGCAGCTTAGATACCCGGACACCGGAAGCTTTCTTT.